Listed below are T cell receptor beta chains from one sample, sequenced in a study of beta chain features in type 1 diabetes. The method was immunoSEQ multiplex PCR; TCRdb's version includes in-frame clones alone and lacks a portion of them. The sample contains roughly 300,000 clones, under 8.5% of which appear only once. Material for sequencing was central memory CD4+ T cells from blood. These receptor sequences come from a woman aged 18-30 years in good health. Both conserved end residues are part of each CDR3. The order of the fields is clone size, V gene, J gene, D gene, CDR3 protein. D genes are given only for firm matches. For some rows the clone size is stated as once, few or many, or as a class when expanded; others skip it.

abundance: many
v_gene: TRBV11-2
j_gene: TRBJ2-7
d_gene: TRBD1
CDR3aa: CASSFVRGYEQYF

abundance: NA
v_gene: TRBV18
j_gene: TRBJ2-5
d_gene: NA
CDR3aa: CASSPPPGRETQYF

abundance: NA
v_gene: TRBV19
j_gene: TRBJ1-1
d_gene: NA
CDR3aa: CASNLMVNTEAFF

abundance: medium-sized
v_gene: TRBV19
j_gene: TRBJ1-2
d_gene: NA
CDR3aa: CASSPGGTSGGYTF

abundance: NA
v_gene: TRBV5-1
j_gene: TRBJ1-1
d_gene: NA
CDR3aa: CASSLLGSGTEAFF

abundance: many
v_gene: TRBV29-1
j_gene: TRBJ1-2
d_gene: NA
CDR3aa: CSVGDGTYGYTF

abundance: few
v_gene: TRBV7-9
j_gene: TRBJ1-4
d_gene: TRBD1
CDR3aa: CASSQGQAGERKLFF

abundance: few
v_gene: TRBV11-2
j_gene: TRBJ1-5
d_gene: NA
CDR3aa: CASSLALNQPQHF

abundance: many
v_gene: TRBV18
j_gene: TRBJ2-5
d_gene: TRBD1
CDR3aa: CASSPSAGQGKTQYF

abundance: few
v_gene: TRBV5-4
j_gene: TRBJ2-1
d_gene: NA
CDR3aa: CAIQDTRTTSYNEQFF

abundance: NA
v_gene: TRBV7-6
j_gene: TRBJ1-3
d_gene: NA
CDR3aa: CASSSPTELSGNTIYF

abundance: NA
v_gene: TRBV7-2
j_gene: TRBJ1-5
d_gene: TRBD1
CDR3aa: CASSPGQAPNQPQHF

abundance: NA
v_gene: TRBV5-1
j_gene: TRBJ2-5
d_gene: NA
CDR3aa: CASSPTAQETQYF

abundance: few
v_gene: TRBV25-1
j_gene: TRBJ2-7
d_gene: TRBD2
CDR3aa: CASSEGLAGVSEQYF

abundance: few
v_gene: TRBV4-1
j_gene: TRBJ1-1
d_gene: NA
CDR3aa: CASSQELQYEAFF

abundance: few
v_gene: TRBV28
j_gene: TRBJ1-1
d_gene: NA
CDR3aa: CASSLSARGAEAFF

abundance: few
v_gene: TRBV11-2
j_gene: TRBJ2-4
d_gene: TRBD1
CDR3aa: CASSPNQGANIQYF

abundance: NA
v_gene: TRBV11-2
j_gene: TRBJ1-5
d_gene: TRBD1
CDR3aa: CASSSGTGYQPQHF

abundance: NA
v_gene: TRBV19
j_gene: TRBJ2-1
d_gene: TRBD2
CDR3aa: CASSILGLASNEQFF

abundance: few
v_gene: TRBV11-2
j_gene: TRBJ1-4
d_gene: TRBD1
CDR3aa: CASSLNSGQGSEKLFF